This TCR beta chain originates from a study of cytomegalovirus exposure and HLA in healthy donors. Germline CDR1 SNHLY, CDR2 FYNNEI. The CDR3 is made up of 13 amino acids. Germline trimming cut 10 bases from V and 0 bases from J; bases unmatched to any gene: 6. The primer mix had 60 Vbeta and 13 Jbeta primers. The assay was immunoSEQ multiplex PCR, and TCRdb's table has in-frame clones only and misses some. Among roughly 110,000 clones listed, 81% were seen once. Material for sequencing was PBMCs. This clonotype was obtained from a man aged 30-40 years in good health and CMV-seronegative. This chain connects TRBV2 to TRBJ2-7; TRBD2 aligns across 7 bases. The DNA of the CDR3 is TGTGCCACAGGGAGGGATAGCTCCTACGAGCAGTACTTC. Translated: CATGRDSSYEQYF.